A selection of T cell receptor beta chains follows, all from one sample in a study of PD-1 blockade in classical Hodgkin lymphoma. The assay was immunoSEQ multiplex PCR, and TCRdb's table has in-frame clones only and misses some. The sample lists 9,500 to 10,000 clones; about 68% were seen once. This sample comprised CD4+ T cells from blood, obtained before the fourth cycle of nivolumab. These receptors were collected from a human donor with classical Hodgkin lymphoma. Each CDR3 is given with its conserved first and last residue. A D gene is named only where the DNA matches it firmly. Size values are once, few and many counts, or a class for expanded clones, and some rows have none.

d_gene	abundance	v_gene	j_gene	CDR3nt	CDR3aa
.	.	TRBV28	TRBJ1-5	TGTGCCAGCACCTGGGGGACTTTGAATCAGCCCCAGCATTTT	CASTWGTLNQPQHF
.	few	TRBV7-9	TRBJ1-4	TGTGCCAGCAGCGATACAGGGCGAAGCGGGGAAAAACTGTTTTTT	CASSDTGRSGEKLFF
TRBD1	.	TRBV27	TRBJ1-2	TGTGCCAGCAGTCGCACAGGGGGCACGGGCTACACCTTC	CASSRTGGTGYTF
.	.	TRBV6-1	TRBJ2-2	TGTGCCAGCAGTGAAGTGGGCCGAAGCACCGGGGAGCTGTTTTTT	CASSEVGRSTGELFF
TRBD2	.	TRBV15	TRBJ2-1	TGTGCCACCAGCAGAGATCTCAGCGGGGGGATCTACAATGAGCAGTTCTTC	CATSRDLSGGIYNEQFF
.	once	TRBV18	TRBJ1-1	TGTGCCAGCTCACGGCAGGCAATGAACACTGAAGCTTTCTTT	CASSRQAMNTEAFF
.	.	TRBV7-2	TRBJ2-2	TGTGCCAGCGGGGTCAGGGGAGGCGCCGGGGAGCTGTTTTTT	CASGVRGGAGELFF
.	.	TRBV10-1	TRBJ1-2	TGCGCCAGGACCAGAGAGGGCTACACCTTC	CARTREGYTF
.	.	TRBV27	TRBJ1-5	TGTGCCAGCAGTTACCAGGGAAATCAGCCCCAGCATTTT	CASSYQGNQPQHF
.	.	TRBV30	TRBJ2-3	TGTGCCTGTACCGGGGGCCGTGGGAGCACAGATACGCAGTATTTT	CACTGGRGSTDTQYF
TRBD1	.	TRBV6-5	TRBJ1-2	TGTGCCATCAGTGCCTCCGGGACAGGGGATGGCTACACCTTC	CAISASGTGDGYTF
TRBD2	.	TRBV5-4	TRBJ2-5	TGTGCCAGCAGCCCCCGGGGGGGACCCTCGAAAGAGACCCAGTACTTC	CASSPRGGPSKETQYF
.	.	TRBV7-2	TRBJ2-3	TGTGCCAGCAGCTTAGTGGGGGGCCGGACCGGAGATACGCAGTATTTT	CASSLVGGRTGDTQYF
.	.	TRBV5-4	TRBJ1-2	TGTGCCAGCAGCCATGGGGTGAACGGCTACACCTTC	CASSHGVNGYTF